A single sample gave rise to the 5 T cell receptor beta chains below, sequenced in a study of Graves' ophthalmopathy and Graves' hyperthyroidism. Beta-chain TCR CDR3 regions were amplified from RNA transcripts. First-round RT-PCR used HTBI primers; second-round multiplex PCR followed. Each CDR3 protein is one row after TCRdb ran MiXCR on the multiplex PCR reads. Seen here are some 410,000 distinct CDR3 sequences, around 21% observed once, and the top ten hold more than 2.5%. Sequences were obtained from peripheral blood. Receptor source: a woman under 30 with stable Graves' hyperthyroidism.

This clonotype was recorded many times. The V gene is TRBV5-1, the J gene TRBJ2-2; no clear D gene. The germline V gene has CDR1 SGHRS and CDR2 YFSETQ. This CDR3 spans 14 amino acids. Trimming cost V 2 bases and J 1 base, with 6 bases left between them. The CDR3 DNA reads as TGCGCCAGCAGCTTCGCAGGGAACACCGGGGAGCTGTTTTTT. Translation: CASSFAGNTGELFF.

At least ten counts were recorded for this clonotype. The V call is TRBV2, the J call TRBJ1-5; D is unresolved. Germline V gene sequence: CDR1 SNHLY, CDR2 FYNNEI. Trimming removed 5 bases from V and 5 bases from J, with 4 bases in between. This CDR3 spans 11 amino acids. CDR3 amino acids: CASSIDQPQHF. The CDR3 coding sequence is TGTGCCAGCAGTATTGATCAGCCCCAGCATTTT.

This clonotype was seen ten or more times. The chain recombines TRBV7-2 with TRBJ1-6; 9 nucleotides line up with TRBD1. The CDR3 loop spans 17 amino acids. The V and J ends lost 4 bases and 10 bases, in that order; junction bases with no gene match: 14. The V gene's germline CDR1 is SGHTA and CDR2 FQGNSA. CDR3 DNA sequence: TGTGCCAGCAGCTCCCTCCCCGGGACAGGGTTTAGATCACCCCTCCACTTT. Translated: CASSSLPGTGFRSPLHF.

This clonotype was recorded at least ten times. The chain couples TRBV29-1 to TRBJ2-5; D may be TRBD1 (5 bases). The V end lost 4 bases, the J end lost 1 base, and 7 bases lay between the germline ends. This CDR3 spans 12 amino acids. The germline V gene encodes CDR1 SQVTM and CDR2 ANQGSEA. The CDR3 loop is CSVADSQETQYF. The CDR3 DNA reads TGCAGCGTTGCCGACAGCCAAGAGACCCAGTACTTC.

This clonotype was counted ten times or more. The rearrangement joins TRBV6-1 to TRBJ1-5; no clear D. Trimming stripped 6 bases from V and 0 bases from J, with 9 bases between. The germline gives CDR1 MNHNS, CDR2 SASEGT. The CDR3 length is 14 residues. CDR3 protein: CASSIMSSNQPQHF. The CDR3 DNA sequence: TGTGCCAGCAGCATAATGAGTAGCAATCAGCCCCAGCATTTT.